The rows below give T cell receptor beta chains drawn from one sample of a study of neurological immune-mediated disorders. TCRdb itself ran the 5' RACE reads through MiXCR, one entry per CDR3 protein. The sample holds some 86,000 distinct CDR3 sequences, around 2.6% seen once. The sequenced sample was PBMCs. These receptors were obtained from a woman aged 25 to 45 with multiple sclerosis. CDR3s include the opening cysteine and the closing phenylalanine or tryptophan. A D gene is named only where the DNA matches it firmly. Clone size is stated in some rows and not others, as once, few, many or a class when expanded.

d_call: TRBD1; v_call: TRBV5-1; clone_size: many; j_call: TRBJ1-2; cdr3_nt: TGCGCCAGCAGCGCCGGGACAGGAATAGGAAATGGCTACACCTTC; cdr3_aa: CASSAGTGIGNGYTF
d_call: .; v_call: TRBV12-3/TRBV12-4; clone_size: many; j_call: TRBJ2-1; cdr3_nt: TGTGCCAGCAGTTTATGGGGGGTTCGGTACAATGAGCAGTTCTTC; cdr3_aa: CASSLWGVRYNEQFF
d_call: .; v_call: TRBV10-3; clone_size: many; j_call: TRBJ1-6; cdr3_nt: TGTGCCATCAGCCAGACGGGACCTGTCCCCTTACTCCACTTT; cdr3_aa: CAISQTGPVPLLHF
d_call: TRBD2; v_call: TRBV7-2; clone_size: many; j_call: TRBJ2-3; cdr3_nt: TGTGCCAGCAGCGGGGGTCTAGGCGGGGGGTATACGCAGTATTTT; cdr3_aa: CASSGGLGGGYTQYF
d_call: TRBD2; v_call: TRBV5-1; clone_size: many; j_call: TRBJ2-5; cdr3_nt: TGCGCCAGCAGCTCCCTAGCGGGAGCTTCAGAGACCCAGTACTTC; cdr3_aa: CASSSLAGASETQYF
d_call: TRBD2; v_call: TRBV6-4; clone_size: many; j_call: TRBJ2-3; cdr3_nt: TGTGCCAGCAGTATAGCGGGAGTCGCCACAGATACGCAGTATTTT; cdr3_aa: CASSIAGVATDTQYF
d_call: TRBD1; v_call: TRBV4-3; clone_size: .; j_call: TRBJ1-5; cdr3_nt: TGCGCCAGCAGCCAAGGGCTAGGGGGCTACAATCAGCCCCAGCATTTT; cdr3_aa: CASSQGLGGYNQPQHF
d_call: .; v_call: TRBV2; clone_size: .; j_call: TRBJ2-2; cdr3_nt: TGTGCCAGCAGTAAGGTTGACGGGGAGCTGTTTTTT; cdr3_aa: CASSKVDGELFF
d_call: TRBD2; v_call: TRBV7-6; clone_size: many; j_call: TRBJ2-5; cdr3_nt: TGTGCCAGCAGCTTAGGGACTAGCGGACAAGAGACCCAGTACTTC; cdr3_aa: CASSLGTSGQETQYF
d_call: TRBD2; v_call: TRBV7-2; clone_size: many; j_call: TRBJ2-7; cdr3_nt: TGTGCCAGCAGCTTTTACAGCGGGAGTATCTACGAGCAGTACTTC; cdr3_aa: CASSFYSGSIYEQYF
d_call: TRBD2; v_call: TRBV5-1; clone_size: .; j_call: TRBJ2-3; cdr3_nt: TGCGCCAGCAGCCCCCTGGGGGGGGGGAGAGATACGCAGTATTTT; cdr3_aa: CASSPLGGGRDTQYF
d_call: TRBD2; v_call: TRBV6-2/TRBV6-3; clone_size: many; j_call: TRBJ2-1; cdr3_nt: TGTGCCAGCAAGAGAGCGGGGAATAACCAGTTCTTC; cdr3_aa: CASKRAGNNQFF
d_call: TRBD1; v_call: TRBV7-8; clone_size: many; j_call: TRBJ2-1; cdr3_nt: TGTGCCAGCAGCCTACAGGGGCTGTTTTACAATGAGCAGTTCTTC; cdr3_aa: CASSLQGLFYNEQFF
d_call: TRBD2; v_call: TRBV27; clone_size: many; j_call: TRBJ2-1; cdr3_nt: TGTGCCAGCGGACTAGCGGGGTACAATGAGCAGTTCTTC; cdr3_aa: CASGLAGYNEQFF
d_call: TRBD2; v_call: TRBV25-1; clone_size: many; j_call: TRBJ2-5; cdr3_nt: TGTGCCAGCAGTCGACTAGCCGAGGTGGAGACCCAGTACTTC; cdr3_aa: CASSRLAEVETQYF
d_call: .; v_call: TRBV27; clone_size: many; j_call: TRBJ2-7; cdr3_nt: TGTGCCAGCAGTTTTACGGGTTTAGGAGTTAGCTCCTACGAGCAGTACTTC; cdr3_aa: CASSFTGLGVSSYEQYF
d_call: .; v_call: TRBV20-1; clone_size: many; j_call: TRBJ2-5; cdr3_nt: TGCAGTGGAAGAGAGACCCAGTACTTC; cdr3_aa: CSGRETQYF
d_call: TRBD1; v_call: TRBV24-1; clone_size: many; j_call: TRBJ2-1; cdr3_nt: TGTGCCACCCCAGGGACAGGGGATCGAGCTAGGAGGTACAATGAGCAGTTCTTC; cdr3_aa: CATPGTGDRARRYNEQFF
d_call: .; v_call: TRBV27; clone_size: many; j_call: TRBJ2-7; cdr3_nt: TGTGCCAGCAGTTTCCGACGGACGGGGTACGAGCAGTACTTC; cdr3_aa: CASSFRRTGYEQYF
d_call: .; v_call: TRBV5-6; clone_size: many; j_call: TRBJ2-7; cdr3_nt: TGTGCCAGCAGCTTCGGGTCCCCGTCGGGCGAGCAGTACTTC; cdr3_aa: CASSFGSPSGEQYF
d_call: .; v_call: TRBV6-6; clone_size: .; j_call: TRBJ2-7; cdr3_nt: TGTGCCAGCACCCTCCTAGGATTGGGCTACGAGCAGTACTTC; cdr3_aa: CASTLLGLGYEQYF
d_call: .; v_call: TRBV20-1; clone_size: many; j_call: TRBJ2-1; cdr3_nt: TGCAGTGCTCCCCCGGGCCCAAACAATGAGCAGTTCTTC; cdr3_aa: CSAPPGPNNEQFF
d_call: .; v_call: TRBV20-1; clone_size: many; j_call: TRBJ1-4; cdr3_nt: TGCAGTGCTGGATCCGGGAGTAATGAAAAACTGTTTTTT; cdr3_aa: CSAGSGSNEKLFF
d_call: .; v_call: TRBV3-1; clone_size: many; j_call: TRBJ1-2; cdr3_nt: TGTGCCAGCAGCTCCCACACAGGGATCTTGGGCTACACCTTC; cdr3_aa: CASSSHTGILGYTF
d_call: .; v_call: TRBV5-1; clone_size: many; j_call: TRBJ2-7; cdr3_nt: TGCGCCAGCAGCTTGGTTTCGGGAGACTCCTACGAGCAGTACTTC; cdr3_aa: CASSLVSGDSYEQYF
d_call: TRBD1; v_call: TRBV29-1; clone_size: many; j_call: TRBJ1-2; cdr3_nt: TGCAGCGTCGCCGCAACCCTGACAGGGGGCTTTGGCTACACCTTC; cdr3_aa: CSVAATLTGGFGYTF
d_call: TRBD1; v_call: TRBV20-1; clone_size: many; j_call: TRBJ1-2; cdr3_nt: TGCAGTGCTGATGGACAGGGGGCTTATGGCTACACCTTC; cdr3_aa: CSADGQGAYGYTF
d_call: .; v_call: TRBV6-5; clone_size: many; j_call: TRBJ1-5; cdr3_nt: TGTGCCAGCAGTTACGGCTTAGATAGCAATCAGCCCCAGCATTTT; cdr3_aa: CASSYGLDSNQPQHF
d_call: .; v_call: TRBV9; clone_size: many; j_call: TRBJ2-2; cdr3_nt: TGTGCCAGCAGCGAAAAAGGGTCTCAGGGTATTGGGGAGCTGTTTTTT; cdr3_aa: CASSEKGSQGIGELFF
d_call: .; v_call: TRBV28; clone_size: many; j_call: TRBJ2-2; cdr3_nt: TGTGCCAGCAGGACCGAAATGGGGGACACCGGGGAGCTGTTTTTT; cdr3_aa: CASRTEMGDTGELFF
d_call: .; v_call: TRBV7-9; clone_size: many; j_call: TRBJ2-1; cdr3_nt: TGTGCCAGCAGCCCGGACCGCCCCCCCAATGAGCAGTTCTTC; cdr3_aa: CASSPDRPPNEQFF
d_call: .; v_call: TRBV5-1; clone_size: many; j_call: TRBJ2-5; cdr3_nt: TGCGCCAGCAGCTTGGTGTCCGAACAAGAGACCCAGTACTTC; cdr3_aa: CASSLVSEQETQYF
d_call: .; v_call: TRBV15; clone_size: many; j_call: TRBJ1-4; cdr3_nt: TGTGCCACCAGCAGAGGCGGCGCGAATGAAAAACTGTTTTTT; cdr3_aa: CATSRGGANEKLFF
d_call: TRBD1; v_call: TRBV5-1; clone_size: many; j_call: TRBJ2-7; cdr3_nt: TGCGCCAGCAGCACAGGGGGGCCCTACGAGCAGTACTTC; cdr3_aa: CASSTGGPYEQYF
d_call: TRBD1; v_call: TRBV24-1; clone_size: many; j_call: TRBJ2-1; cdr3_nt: TGTGCCACCAGTGGCCAGGACAGGGGGCCGAGTGAGCAGTTCTTC; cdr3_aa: CATSGQDRGPSEQFF
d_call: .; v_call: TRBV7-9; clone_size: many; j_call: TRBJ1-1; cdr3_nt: TGTGCCAGCAGCTTCCAGAACAGGAAGAACACTGAAGCTTTCTTT; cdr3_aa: CASSFQNRKNTEAFF
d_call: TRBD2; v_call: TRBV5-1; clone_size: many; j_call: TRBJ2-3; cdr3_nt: TGCGCCAGCAGCTTAGCGCTAGCGGGAGGTACAGATACGCAGTATTTT; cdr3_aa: CASSLALAGGTDTQYF
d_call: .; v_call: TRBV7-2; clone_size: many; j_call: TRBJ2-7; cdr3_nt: TGTGCCAGCAAAAACTCTATCCTCTCCTACGAGCAGTACTTC; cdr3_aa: CASKNSILSYEQYF
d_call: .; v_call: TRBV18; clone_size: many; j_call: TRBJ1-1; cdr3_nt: TGTGCCAGCGCCGGACAGTTCATGAACACTGAAGCTTTCTTT; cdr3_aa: CASAGQFMNTEAFF
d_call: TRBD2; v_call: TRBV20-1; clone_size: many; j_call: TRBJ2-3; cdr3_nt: TGCAGTGCCGGACTAGCGGGAGGAGATACGCAGTATTTT; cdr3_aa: CSAGLAGGDTQYF
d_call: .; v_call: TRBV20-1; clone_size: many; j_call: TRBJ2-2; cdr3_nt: TGCAGTGCTAGGGGGGTAGCCGGGGAGCTGTTTTTT; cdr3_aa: CSARGVAGELFF
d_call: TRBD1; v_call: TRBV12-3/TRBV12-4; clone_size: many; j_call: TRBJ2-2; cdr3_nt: TGTGCCAGCAGGGGACAGGTCACCGGGGAGCTGTTTTTT; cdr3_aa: CASRGQVTGELFF
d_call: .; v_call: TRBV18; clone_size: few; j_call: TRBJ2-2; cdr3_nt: TGTGCCAGTGGAGGGGAGCTGTTTTTT; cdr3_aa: CASGGELFF
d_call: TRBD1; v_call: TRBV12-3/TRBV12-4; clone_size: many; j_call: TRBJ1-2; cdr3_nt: TGTGCCAGCAGTCTCGGGACAGGTGGCTACACCTTC; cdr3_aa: CASSLGTGGYTF
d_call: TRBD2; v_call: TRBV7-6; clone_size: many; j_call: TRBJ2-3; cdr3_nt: TGTGCCAGCAGCCCTGAAGCGGGAGTGGGGCCAGATACGCAGTATTTT; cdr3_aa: CASSPEAGVGPDTQYF
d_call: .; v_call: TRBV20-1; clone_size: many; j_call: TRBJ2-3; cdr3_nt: TGCAGTGCTAGCGTTTCCCATTCTAGCACAGATACGCAGTATTTT; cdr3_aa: CSASVSHSSTDTQYF
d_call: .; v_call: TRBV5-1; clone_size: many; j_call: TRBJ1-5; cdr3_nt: TGCGCCAGCAGCTTGGAAGCAGGGAACAATCAGCCCCAGCATTTT; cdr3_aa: CASSLEAGNNQPQHF